The 17 T cell receptor beta chains below were found in one sample sequenced in a study of blood T cell repertoires in COVID-19. This table comes from immunoSEQ multiplex PCR, and its TCRdb copy is limited to in-frame clones, with some not included. The table includes some 97,000 clones, around four fifths detected once. The sample comprised peripheral blood. These receptor sequences come from a man between 65 and 85 years old with active or convalescent COVID-19.

This clone was detected only a few times. The rearrangement uses TRBV6-4 and TRBJ2-1; 9 nucleotides match TRBD1. The CDR3 extends over 15 amino acids. Germline CDR1 and CDR2: MRHNA and SNTAGT. Losses at the gene ends were 4 bases for V and 0 bases for J; bases not matched to a gene: 1. The CDR3 protein is CASSGQGGSYNEQFF. The DNA for the CDR3 is TGTGCCAGCAGTGGACAGGGGGGCTCCTACAATGAGCAGTTCTTC.

The genes are TRBV5-1 and TRBJ2-2, with D maybe TRBD1 (5 bases). V dropped 0 bases and J dropped 0 bases, with 6 bases sitting between them. The CDR3 consists of 15 residues. CDR1 is SGHRS and CDR2 is YFSETQ in the germline V gene. The CDR3 region has the DNA TGCGCCAGCAGCTTGGGACAGACGAACACCGGGGAGCTGTTTTTT. Protein: CASSLGQTNTGELFF.

V and J are TRBV29-1 and TRBJ1-3; 7 nucleotides agree with TRBD1. The CDR3 consists of 14 residues. With 4 bases clipped from V and 4 bases from J, the junction kept 7 bases outside the gene matches. CDR1 SQVTM and CDR2 ANQGSEA come from the germline V gene. Here the CDR3 DNA reads TGCAGCGTTGTGGGGGACAGCGCCGGAAACACCATATATTTT. This sequence encodes CSVVGDSAGNTIYF.

This clone appeared many times. The V call is TRBV11-2, the J call TRBJ1-6; D is possibly TRBD1 (5 bases). This CDR3 region has 14 residues. V was pared by 5 bases and J by 7 bases, with 12 bases between. In germline, CDR1 is SGHAT, CDR2 FQNNGV. The CDR3 DNA is TGTGCCAGCAGCCGGGCAGGGAACAATTCACCCCTCCACTTT. This sequence encodes CASSRAGNNSPLHF.

The rearrangement joins TRBV30 to TRBJ1-5; no firm D call. The CDR3 contains 13 residues. Germline CDR1 GTSNPN, CDR2 SVGIG (reference sequence). The V end lost 1 base, the J end lost 5 bases, and 9 bases lay between the germline ends. The CDR3 region is CAWSDGGDQPQHF. Here the CDR3 DNA reads TGTGCCTGGAGTGATGGCGGGGATCAGCCCCAGCATTTT.

The chain links TRBV7-2 to TRBJ1-2; perhaps TRBD1 as D (6 bases). V was cut by 4 bases and J by 4 bases, with 13 bases left in between. Germline lookup yields CDR1 SGHTA and CDR2 FQGNSA. This CDR3 is built from 14 residues. The CDR3 loop is CASSSPGQLYGYTF. CDR3 sequence (DNA): TGTGCCAGCAGCTCACCTGGACAGCTCTATGGCTACACCTTC. The full variable domain, rest sourced from reference TRBV7-2 and TRBJ1-2, is GAGVSQSPSNKVTEKGKDVELRCDPISGHTALYWYRQSLGQGLEFLIYFQGNSAPDKSGLPSDRFSAERTGGSVSTLTIQRTQQEDSAVYLCASSSPGQLYGYTFGSGTRLTVV.

J is TRBJ2-1 and V is TRBV5-1; 7 nucleotides align to TRBD1. V was pared by 3 bases and J by 4 bases, with 1 base of the junction left unmatched. The CDR3 spans 13 residues. CDR1 and CDR2 (germline): SGHRS, YFSETQ. The CDR3 DNA reads as TGCGCCAGCAGCTCGGGACAGTACAATGAGCAGTTCTTC. Translating gives CASSSGQYNEQFF. The full variable domain, with the rest looked up from reference TRBV5-1 and TRBJ2-1, is KAGVTQTPRYLIKTRGQQVTLSCSPISGHRSVSWYQQTPGQGLQFLFEYFSETQRNKGNFPGRFSGRQFSNSRSEMNVSTLELGDSALYLCASSSGQYNEQFFGPGTRLTVL.

J is TRBJ2-4 and V is TRBV11-2; 10 bases agree with TRBD1. This CDR3 has 15 residues. Germline V lookup: CDR1 SGHAT, CDR2 FQNNGV. Losses at the gene ends were 5 bases for V and 12 bases for J; bases not matched to a gene: 13. DNA of the CDR3: TGTGCCAGCAGCCAAAGTCGGGACAGGGGAGAAACTCAGTACTTC. This gives the protein CASSQSRDRGETQYF.

CDR3 sequence (DNA): TGTGCCAGCAGTGAAGTCGGGAACACCGGGGAGCTGTTTTTT. Translating gives CASSEVGNTGELFF. This chain links TRBV6-4 with TRBJ2-2; D remains ambiguous. V lost 3 bases to trimming and J lost 1 base, with 6 bases between them. Germline CDR1 is MRHNA and CDR2 is SNTAGT. This CDR3 is built from 14 residues.

The genes are TRBV19 and TRBJ1-4; TRBD1 aligns across 10 bases. The CDR3 covers 14 residues. The junction had 5 bases not matched to a gene; V was cut back by 7 bases and J by 6 bases. CDR1 and CDR2 (germline): LNHDA, SQIVND (reference sequence). In nucleotides, the CDR3 is TGTGCCAGTACCGTGACAGGGGGCCATGAAAAACTGTTTTTT. This gives the protein CASTVTGGHEKLFF.

The J gene is TRBJ2-7, the V gene TRBV2, with 7 positions matching TRBD1. Germline V gene lookup returns CDR1 SNHLY and CDR2 FYNNEI. The length of the CDR3 is 13 residues. With 7 bases clipped from V and 3 bases from J, the junction kept 6 bases outside the gene matches. The chain's CDR3 is CASIRDRGYEQYF. CDR3 coding DNA: TGTGCCAGCATCCGGGACAGAGGCTACGAGCAGTACTTC. The full variable domain, its missing parts supplied by reference TRBV2 and TRBJ2-7, is EPEVTQTPSHQVTQMGQEVILRCVPISNHLYFYWYRQILGQKVEFLVSFYNNEISEKSEIFDDQFSVERPDGSNFTLKIRSTKLEDSAMYFCASIRDRGYEQYFGPGTRLTVT.

V gene TRBV27 combines with J gene TRBJ1-1, with 9 bases aligning to TRBD1. Germline V gene data show CDR1 as MNHEY and CDR2 as SMNVEV (reference sequence). V gave up 6 bases and J gave up 8 bases; unmatched junction bases: 13. CDR3 length equals 15 residues. The CDR3 here is CASSRGTGFTLEAFF. The CDR3 DNA sequence: TGTGCCAGCAGCCGGGGGACAGGGTTCACTCTAGAAGCTTTCTTT.

The genes are TRBV7-2 and TRBJ1-2; D possibly corresponds to TRBD1 (6 bases). The V gene's germline CDR1 is SGHTA and CDR2 FQGNSA. V was pared by 2 bases and J by 7 bases, with 14 bases between. This CDR3 is built from 14 residues. The CDR3 protein is CASSLYAGAGGYTF. Written as DNA, the CDR3 is TGTGCCAGCAGCTTATACGCAGGGGCGGGTGGCTACACCTTC. The full variable domain, its missing parts supplied by reference TRBV7-2 and TRBJ1-2, is GAGVSQSPSNKVTEKGKDVELRCDPISGHTALYWYRQSLGQGLEFLIYFQGNSAPDKSGLPSDRFSAERTGGSVSTLTIQRTQQEDSAVYLCASSLYAGAGGYTFGSGTRLTVV.

CDR3 protein: CASSSRQGARTGELFF. CDR3 bases: TGTGCCAGCAGCTCGAGACAGGGGGCCCGCACCGGGGAGCTGTTTTTT. The chain employs TRBV13 and TRBJ2-2; 10 bases fit TRBD1. Germline assignment: CDR1 PRHDT and CDR2 FYEKMQ (reference sequence). The CDR3 spans 16 residues. Trimming at V came to 4 bases and at J to 4 bases, leaving 6 bases not matched to a gene.

The rearrangement uses TRBV7-2 and TRBJ1-1; perhaps TRBD1 as D (5 bases). Per germline, CDR1 SGHTA and CDR2 FQGNSA. Trimming pared 5 bases from V and 9 bases from J, leaving 19 bases between. The CDR3 is 14 amino acids. DNA for the CDR3: TGTGCCAGCAGCCCGACAGCCCAGGGAGGGCAAGCTTTCTTT. This codes for CASSPTAQGGQAFF.

The J gene is TRBJ2-7, the V gene TRBV24-1; the match to TRBD2 covers 11 bases. The CDR3 has 15 residues. Germline V gives CDR1 KGHDR, CDR2 SFDVKD. Unmatched junction bases numbered 3, after V lost 2 bases and J lost 4 bases. The CDR3, as DNA: TGTGCCACCAGTGATTCCCGACTAGCGGGATACGAGCAGTACTTC. Its protein is CATSDSRLAGYEQYF.

This rearrangement joins TRBV5-6 to TRBJ2-3; 8 bases agree with TRBD1. Germline CDR1 SGHDT, CDR2 YYEEEE. The CDR3 covers 14 residues. The ends lost 4 bases at V and 4 bases at J; junction bases unmatched: 5. The CDR3 bases are TGTGCCAGCAGCCGAGGGACAGGCCCAGATACGCAGTATTTT. It codes for CASSRGTGPDTQYF.